This T cell receptor beta chain stems from a study of identical twins. From the 5' RACE reads, TCRdb called clonotypes with MiXCR, one entry per CDR3 protein. The sample has about 890,000 distinct CDR3 sequences, around 12% seen once. Regarding the study as a whole: Insertions ran lower in abundant cord blood beta clonotypes, though not in memory repertoires.

For this clonotype: The antigen is unknown.

CDR1 is MNHEY and CDR2 is SMNVEV in the germline V gene (reference sequence). CDR3 length: 12 amino acids. Trimming took off 6 bases at V and 7 bases at J, with 9 bases between the two ends. These data were also reused for a study on yellow fever vaccine responses in identical twins. That publication notes: Among the twins, the vaccine T cell response reportedly seemed partly convergent and partly personalized.

The V gene is TRBV27, the J gene TRBJ2-2; D perhaps matches TRBD2 (6 bases). The receptor's source is a woman younger than 30 in good health. Sequenced input: PBMCs. This CDR3 reads CASRQGGGELFF. The CDR3 DNA reads TGTGCCAGCAGGCAGGGAGGCGGGGAGCTGTTTTTT.